What follows describes a single T cell receptor (beta chain). This receptor's antigen is unknown. No much larger clonotype is one base removed from it; base qualities were not supplied. The record originates from a study of T cell clones after liver transplantation (dated by TCRdb to the late 2010s). About the full investigation: The samples were obtained from ITN030ST, a randomized trial that attempted immunosuppression withdrawal within 2 years after liver transplantation. Donor-reactive T cell clones were identified by TCRbeta sequencing following a pre-transplant mixed lymphocyte reaction and were subsequently tracked in post-transplant blood. Third party-reactive TCRbeta sequences from pre-transplant MLRs were also identified as an antigen-independent comparator for donor-reactive sequences. Of the eight recipients, a few were HCV-positive, while the remaining recipients had been transplanted for non-autoimmune, non-viral indications. Until randomization at 12-24 months post-transplant, subjects were given standard immunosuppression, with no induction therapy. Tolerance was defined as complete immunosuppression withdrawal for at least one year with no rise in liver enzymes beyond twice the upper limit of normal. Blood samples were collected pre-transplant, pre-randomization before withdrawal, and post-randomization after either full withdrawal or failed withdrawal. The study cohort included 8 liver transplant recipients, of whom 3 were classified as tolerant and 5 as non-tolerant.

Thawed unstimulated PBMCs were stained for CD3, CD4 and CD8 and FACS-sorted into CD3+CD4+ and CD3+CD8+ populations. Randomization to immunosuppression withdrawal applied to every one of the 8 studied subjects. The Qiagen DNeasy Blood and Tissue Kit was used to isolate genomic DNA. High-throughput TCRbeta CDR3 sequencing of frozen genomic DNA was performed by immunoSEQ, including PCR amplification, mapping, bias correction and internal controls. The original methods were these. Only productive rearrangements were retained, and each unique TCRbeta sequence was defined by its CDR3 nucleotide sequence together with its V and J gene. Donor-reactive sequences required at least 5-fold expansion in CFSE-low cells versus unstimulated pre-transplant cells and at least 0.01% frequency. Per-subject minimum frequency thresholds, based on the lowest-template unstimulated sample, ensured at least 90% detection power. Jensen-Shannon divergence between the top 1000 TCRbeta sequences post-transplant and pre-transplant was used to measure repertoire turnover. Changes in detection of donor-reactive sequences were assessed with two-sided Fisher's exact tests. In TCRdb, the immuneACCESS table is reduced to in-frame sequences with V and J assigned. These tables do not hold every clone; where another copy was compared, an unresolved V gene accounts for under half, and the others remain unexplained. V and J calls and clone size follow that table, whereas D and trimming were derived from the DNA. In this sample the table shows roughly 100,000 clones, about 86% of which occur a single time. The ten top clones hold roughly 2.8% of the sample.

Study-wide conclusions, independent of this receptor: In most of the 8 subjects, circulating donor-reactive CD4 TCRbeta sequences decreased significantly after transplant, regardless of tolerance or HCV status. Low numbers of available donor cells limited the measurable donor-reactive repertoire in a couple of subjects. The conclusions were preliminary, being limited by small, heterogeneous patient numbers and by non-standardized post-transplant time points. When repertoire turnover was accounted for, significantly reduced detection of donor-reactive sequences was found in 7 of 8 subjects for CD4 and in 8 of 8 subjects for CD8. Donor-reactive sequences decreased more than third party-reactive sequences, which suggests partial antigen-specific deletion that was not related to withdrawal success. Without allograft tissue specimens, donor-reactive T cells may have migrated into the graft rather than being deleted.

For CDR1 and CDR2, the germline V gene lists SNHLY and FYNNEI. There are 14 amino acids in the CDR3, from cysteine to phenylalanine inclusive. CDR3 DNA only is kept here, 42 bases in frame from base 1. V sheds 6 bases and J sheds 0 bases, leaving 6 bases between their ends. This sample comprised CD4+ T cells from blood, obtained approximately 43 months after liver transplant. The rearranged chain carries TRBV2 and TRBJ1-6, with the identity of the D gene unclear. The origin of this receptor is a human patient who received a liver transplant. Following a transplant, some T lymphocytes may have been derived from the graft donor. The DNA is TGTGCCAGCAGCAAGGGCTCCTATAATTCACCCCTCCACTTT. It translates to CASSKGSYNSPLHF.